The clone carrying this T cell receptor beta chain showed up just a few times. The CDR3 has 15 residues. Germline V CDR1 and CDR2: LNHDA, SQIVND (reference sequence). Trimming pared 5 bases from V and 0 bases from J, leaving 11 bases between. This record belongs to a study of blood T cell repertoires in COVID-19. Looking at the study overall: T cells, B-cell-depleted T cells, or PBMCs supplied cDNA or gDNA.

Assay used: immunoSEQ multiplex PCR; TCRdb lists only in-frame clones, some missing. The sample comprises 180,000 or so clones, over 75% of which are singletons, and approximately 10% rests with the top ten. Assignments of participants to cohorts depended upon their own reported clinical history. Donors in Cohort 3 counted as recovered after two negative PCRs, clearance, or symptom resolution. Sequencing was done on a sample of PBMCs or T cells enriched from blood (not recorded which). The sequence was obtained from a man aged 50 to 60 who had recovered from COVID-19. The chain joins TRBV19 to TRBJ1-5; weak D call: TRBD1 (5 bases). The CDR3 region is CASSPYGASNQPQHF. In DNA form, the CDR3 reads TGTGCCAGTAGTCCTTATGGGGCTAGCAATCAGCCCCAGCATTTT.